This T cell receptor beta chain is drawn from a study of T cell repertoires in cytomegalovirus infection. Study summary: Both recently identified HLA-C-restricted and well-studied HLA-B-restricted CMV epitopes were used in the study. Whole-study results and caveats: Using cumulative public TCR beta family frequency, the authors identified those who carried CMV together with the relevant HLA. There were HLA-C-restricted CMV-specific TCR beta clonotypes dominating the ex vivo response.

Only a few counts were recorded for this clonotype. Antigen specificity is unknown. The CDR3 has 14 residues. CDR1 and CDR2 (germline): SGHTA, FQGNSA. The germline V and J ends were trimmed by 1 base and 9 bases, with 12 bases remaining between them. A single record per CDR3 protein comes from TCRdb applying MiXCR to the reads. The sample lists approximately 590,000 distinct CDR3 sequences, almost 40% occurring once. The V and J genes are TRBV7-2 and TRBJ1-4; D unclear. This TCR came from a human donor in good health (CMV status not recorded). Some clones in this sample may be carry-over from other donors' samples. The input for sequencing was cultured PBMCs, taken from culture after CMV antigen stimulation. The chain's CDR3 is CASSLEVLSQKLFF. The CDR3 bases are TGTGCCAGCAGCTTAGAGGTCCTCAGTCAAAAACTGTTTTTT. The full variable domain, with the rest looked up from reference TRBV7-2 and TRBJ1-4, is GAGVSQSPSNKVTEKGKDVELRCDPISGHTALYWYRQSLGQGLEFLIYFQGNSAPDKSGLPSDRFSAERTGGSVSTLTIQRTQQEDSAVYLCASSLEVLSQKLFFGSGTQLSVL.